The rows below give T cell receptor beta chains drawn from one sample of a study of vaccination effects on CD4 cells after COVID-19. Method: immunoSEQ multiplex PCR; TCRdb's copy keeps in-frame clones and lacks some. Of about 46,000 clones in the sample, around 74% were seen once. Their target antigens are unknown. The starting material was CD4+ T cells from PBMCs cultured without peptide, obtained after COVID-19 vaccination. The receptors stem from a human donor who had a prior SARS-CoV-2 infection. CDR3s include the opening cysteine and the closing phenylalanine or tryptophan. D genes are given only for firm matches. The listing skips clone size in some rows; elsewhere it reads once, few, many or a size class.

j_call	clone_size	v_call	d_call	cdr3_aa	cdr3_nt
TRBJ2-3	once	TRBV11-3	NA	CASSSLRTDTQYF	TGTGCCAGCAGCTCCCTCCGCACAGATACGCAGTATTTT
TRBJ2-1	NA	TRBV19	TRBD2	CASSMGLAGGGISYNEQFF	TGTGCCAGTAGTATGGGACTAGCGGGAGGTGGGATCTCCTACAATGAGCAGTTCTTC
TRBJ2-3	NA	TRBV27	NA	CASILGGNTQYF	TGTGCCAGCATTCTAGGGGGAAATACGCAGTATTTT
TRBJ2-2	NA	TRBV6-2/TRBV6-3	TRBD2	CASSYGVREGWIGELFF	TGTGCCAGCAGTTACGGCGTCAGGGAGGGCTGGATTGGGGAGCTGTTTTTT
TRBJ1-6	few	TRBV5-4	NA	CASSFGPNRKSPLHF	TGTGCCAGCAGCTTCGGACCAAATCGAAAGTCACCCCTCCACTTT
TRBJ1-5	NA	TRBV18	TRBD1	CASSPRQGNQPQHF	TGTGCCAGCTCACCACGACAGGGAAATCAGCCCCAGCATTTT
TRBJ2-1	few	TRBV3-1/TRBV3-2	TRBD2	CASSRSGTSPYNEQFF	TGTGCCAGCAGCCGCTCCGGGACTAGCCCGTACAATGAGCAGTTCTTC
TRBJ1-2	NA	TRBV19	TRBD1	CASSTRTGRGYTF	TGTGCCAGTAGTACCCGGACAGGGCGAGGCTACACCTTC
TRBJ2-1	NA	TRBV10-3	TRBD2	CAISESSGRDNEQFF	TGTGCCATCAGTGAGTCTAGCGGGAGAGACAATGAGCAGTTCTTC
TRBJ2-5	NA	TRBV29-1	NA	CSVGKTVKETQYF	TGCAGCGTCGGTAAGACAGTCAAAGAGACCCAGTACTTC
TRBJ2-3	once	TRBV9	NA	CASSVSPGGTDTQYF	TGTGCCAGCAGCGTTTCCCCAGGGGGCACAGATACGCAGTATTTT
TRBJ1-2	NA	TRBV20-1	NA	CSASDGPSYGYTF	TGCAGTGCTAGTGACGGCCCCAGCTATGGCTACACCTTC
TRBJ1-2	NA	TRBV27	TRBD1	CASRRAGGQGTYGYTF	TGTGCCAGCAGACGAGCCGGGGGACAGGGAACATATGGCTACACCTTC